Sequencing of this TCR beta chain was carried out in a study of T cell responses to AZD1222 COVID-19 vaccine. The CDR3 length is 14 residues. V lost 9 bases to trimming and J lost 4 bases, with 16 bases between them. Germline V gene lookup returns CDR1 ENHRY and CDR2 SYGVKD. Measured with immunoSEQ multiplex PCR; TCRdb has only the in-frame clones, and not every one. The sample lists some 85,000 clones, approximately 90% occurring once. The chain links TRBV10-3 to TRBJ2-1, with D possibly called TRBD1 or TRBD2 (5 bases each). The TCR comes from an adult in good health. The sequences come from peripheral blood, collected on day 0 of AZD1222 vaccination. CDR3 residues: CAISRGNGYNEQFF. CDR3 in DNA: TGTGCCATTTCCCGGGGCAACGGATACAATGAGCAGTTCTTC.